The clone carrying this T cell receptor (beta chain) was seen only a few times. Germline CDR1 is WNHNN and CDR2 is SYGVQD (reference sequence). V dropped 5 bases and J dropped 7; count of bases not matched to a gene: 2. The length of the CDR3 is 12 residues. This sample is part of a study of technical replicates of blood from a handful of donors. Sequenced by immunoSEQ multiplex PCR; TCRdb stores in-frame clones only, minus some. The top ten clones hold 5.1% of a sample with tens of thousands of clones, 75% to 90% of them seen once. The gene calls are TRBV10-1 and TRBJ2-1, with 7 positions matching TRBD2. The source is a human donor in good health. Some clones in this sample may be carry-over from other donors' samples. The material sequenced was PBMCs. The CDR3 DNA sequence: TGCGCCAGCAGTATCGGGGGGAATGAGCAGTTCTTC. It translates to CASSIGGNEQFF.